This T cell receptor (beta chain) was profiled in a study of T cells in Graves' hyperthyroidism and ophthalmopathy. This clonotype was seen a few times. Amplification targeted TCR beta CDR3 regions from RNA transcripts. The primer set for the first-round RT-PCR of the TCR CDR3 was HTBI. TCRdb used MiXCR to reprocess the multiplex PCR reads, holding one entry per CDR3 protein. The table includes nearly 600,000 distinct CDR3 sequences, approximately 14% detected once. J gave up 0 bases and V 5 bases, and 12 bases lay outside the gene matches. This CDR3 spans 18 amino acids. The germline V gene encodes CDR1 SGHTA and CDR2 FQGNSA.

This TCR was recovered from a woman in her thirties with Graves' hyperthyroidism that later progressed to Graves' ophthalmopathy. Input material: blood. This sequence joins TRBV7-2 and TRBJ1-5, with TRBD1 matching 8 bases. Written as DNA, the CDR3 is TGTGCCAGCAGCCTCATAGGGACAGGAAGCGATAGCAATCAGCCCCAGCATTTT. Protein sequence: CASSLIGTGSDSNQPQHF.